The 17 T cell receptor beta chains presented below share a single source sample, sequenced in a study of blood T cells in healthy people across ages. It was with a sample-barcoded 5' primer and a J-beta primer mix that a second PCR of roughly 7 to 12 cycles was run. TCRdb passed the 5' RACE reads through MiXCR, listing each CDR3 protein once. This table holds around 1.1 million distinct CDR3 sequences, roughly two fifths found once. The specimen was blood. The receptor set was obtained from a man between 18 and 29 years old in good health.

Only a few counts were recorded for this clonotype. This chain connects TRBV29-1 to TRBJ2-7; 10 bases line up with TRBD1. Per the germline V gene, CDR1 is SQVTM and CDR2 is ANQGSEA. The CDR3 covers 15 residues. J gave up 7 bases and V 5 bases, and 14 bases lay outside the gene matches. DNA of the CDR3: TGCAGCGTTAACCCGACAGGGGGCGGTGATCATGAGCAGTACTTC. Its translation is CSVNPTGGGDHEQYF.

About this clonotype itself: The junction shows a germline mismatch at one end, possibly a read error. This sequence joins TRBV29-1 and TRBJ2-3; D perhaps matches TRBD1 (5 bases). The CDR3 is 15 residues long. Germline loops: CDR1 SQVTM, CDR2 ANQGSEA. This CDR3 reads CSVEGVAGITDTQYF. The CDR3 nucleotides are TGCAGCGTCGAAGGGGTAGCAGGGATCACAGATACGCAGTATTTT.

This clonotype was seen more than once but under ten times. The V gene is TRBV6-4, the J gene TRBJ2-1; D possibly corresponds to TRBD1 (5 bases). The CDR3 is 16 residues long. Between the trimmed V and J ends, which lost 10 bases and 0 bases, there was a span of 19 bases. CDR1 is MRHNA and CDR2 is SNTAGT in the germline V gene. Here the CDR3 DNA reads TGTGCCACCAGACCCATGACAGAGAGCTCCTACAATGAGCAGTTCTTC. Amino acids: CATRPMTESSYNEQFF.

This clonotype appeared a few times. This sequence joins TRBV6-5 and TRBJ1-2, with D hard to call. The CDR3 extends over 12 amino acids. V was trimmed by 6 bases and J by 5 bases, leaving 10 bases between them. Germline V gene data show CDR1 as MNHEY and CDR2 as SVGAGI. The CDR3 DNA reads TGTGCCAGCAGACTAGGAAAATATGGCTACACCTTC. Its translation is CASRLGKYGYTF.

The sample holds a few counts of this clonotype. The rearrangement uses TRBV7-2 and TRBJ2-1; D remains unclear. The CDR3 consists of 13 residues. Germline loops: CDR1 SGHTA, CDR2 FQGNSA. V was clipped by 3 bases and J by 7 bases, with 10 bases between them. The CDR3 loop reads CASSLADLNEQFF. The CDR3 bases are TGTGCCAGCAGCTTGGCCGACTTAAATGAGCAGTTCTTC.

The chain recombines TRBV20-1 with TRBJ1-1; D gene ambiguous. Germline V gene lookup returns CDR1 DFQATT and CDR2 SNEGSKA (reference sequence). The ends were cut back, 4 bases at V and 1 base at J, with 10 bases in the middle. This CDR3 has 13 amino acids. The CDR3 is CSANRPGNTEAFF. CDR3 nucleotides: TGCAGTGCTAACCGACCCGGGAACACTGAAGCTTTCTTT.

This clonotype was seen just once. The chain joins TRBV4-3 to TRBJ2-3; 7 nucleotides match TRBD2. CDR3 length: 17 amino acids. Per germline, CDR1 LGHNA and CDR2 YSLEER. V was pared by 3 bases and J by 1 base, with 10 bases of the junction left unmatched. DNA of the CDR3: TGCGCCAGCAGCCAGAGCGGGGAGGGTATCGGCACAGATACGCAGTATTTT. It encodes CASSQSGEGIGTDTQYF.

This clonotype was picked up a small number of times. The V gene is TRBV20-1, the J gene TRBJ2-5; 8 bases align to TRBD2. This CDR3 contains 16 residues. The germline CDR1 and CDR2 sequences are DFQATT and SNEGSKA (reference sequence). V was pared by 5 bases and J by 1 base, with 12 bases of the junction left unmatched. The CDR3: CSAFRSGGGPQETQYF. The CDR3 nucleotides are TGCAGTGCTTTTCGGTCTGGCGGGGGGCCCCAAGAGACCCAGTACTTC.

The rearrangement links TRBV24-1 to TRBJ1-1; a possible D gene is TRBD1 (5 bases). The CDR3 has 13 amino acids. V dropped 2 bases and J dropped 5 bases, with 8 bases sitting between them. CDR1 and CDR2 from the germline V gene are KGHDR and SFDVKD. The CDR3 DNA reads TGTGCCACCAGTGATTGGGGGGGGACTGAAGCTTTCTTT. Amino acid sequence: CATSDWGGTEAFF.

In the case of this clonotype: One end of the junction varies from germline; a read error may be responsible. The genes are TRBV6-6 and TRBJ2-5, with TRBD2 as a possible D gene (7 bases). CDR3 length equals 15 residues. Germline values: CDR1 MNHNY, CDR2 SVGAGI (reference sequence). The DNA of the CDR3 is TGTCCCAGCAGTCCCAGGGGCGGGGGACAAGAGACCCAGTACTTC. Protein: CPSSPRGGGQETQYF.

The chain couples TRBV9 to TRBJ2-1, with D unclear. V lost 4 bases to trimming and J lost 0 bases, with 11 bases between them. CDR1 is SGDLS and CDR2 is YYNGEE in the germline V gene. The CDR3 contains 15 residues. CDR3 region: CASSPRSNSYNEQFF. The CDR3, as DNA: TGTGCCAGCAGCCCTAGGTCCAACTCCTACAATGAGCAGTTCTTC.

The chain employs TRBV20-1 and TRBJ1-3; tentative D call: TRBD1 (6 bases). CDR3 length: 15 amino acids. Germline V lookup: CDR1 DFQATT, CDR2 SNEGSKA (reference sequence). Deletions cut 0 bases from V and 0 bases from J, with 9 bases between. CDR3 in DNA: TGCAGTGCTAGAGAGGGGGGGCTCTCTGGAAACACCATATATTTT. Translated: CSAREGGLSGNTIYF.

This rearrangement joins TRBV12-3 or TRBV12-4 to TRBJ1-2, with D hard to call. This CDR3 has 13 amino acids. Trimming stripped 6 bases from V and 3 bases from J, with 11 bases between. CDR3 nucleotides: TGTGCCAGCAGCTTTGATTGGGACTATGGCTACACCTTC. This encodes CASSFDWDYGYTF.

The V call is TRBV20-1, the J call TRBJ1-4; D possibly corresponds to TRBD1 (5 bases). Germline V gene lookup returns CDR1 DFQATT and CDR2 SNEGSKA (reference sequence). The CDR3 sequence is 16 residues long. Trimming shortened V by 0 bases and J by 3 bases, and 14 bases separated the two germline ends. CDR3 loop: CSARDAGASANEKLFF. The CDR3 DNA sequence: TGCAGTGCTAGAGATGCCGGGGCTTCGGCTAATGAAAAACTGTTTTTT.

This clonotype was detected a few times. The CDR3 loop reads CSARPHLAVGTDTQYF. DNA for the CDR3: TGCAGTGCTAGACCCCATCTAGCGGTTGGCACAGATACGCAGTATTTT. The V gene is TRBV20-1, the J gene TRBJ2-3; 7 nucleotides align to TRBD2. CDR3 length: 16 amino acids. Germline V lookup: CDR1 DFQATT, CDR2 SNEGSKA (reference sequence). Germline trimming cut 2 bases from V and 1 base from J; bases unmatched to any gene: 9.

This sequence joins TRBV24-1 and TRBJ2-7; 9 nucleotides align to TRBD1. The ends lost 5 bases at V and 7 bases at J; junction bases unmatched: 8. The germline V gene has CDR1 KGHDR and CDR2 SFDVKD. This CDR3 contains 14 residues. The CDR3 DNA follows: TGTGCCACCAGTGGGACAGGGGAGTACAATGAGCAGTACTTC. It yields the protein CATSGTGEYNEQYF.

V gene TRBV7-2 combines with J gene TRBJ2-1, with D possibly matching TRBD1 (6 bases). In germline, CDR1 is SGHTA, CDR2 FQGNSA. The CDR3 runs 16 residues. With 1 base removed from V and 0 bases from J, the gap between germline ends came to 10 bases. CDR3: CASSLVQGISYNEQFF. CDR3 coding DNA: TGTGCCAGCAGCTTAGTGCAGGGGATCTCCTACAATGAGCAGTTCTTC. Looking up the rest from reference TRBV7-2 and TRBJ2-1 gives the full variable domain: GAGVSQSPSNKVTEKGKDVELRCDPISGHTALYWYRQSLGQGLEFLIYFQGNSAPDKSGLPSDRFSAERTGGSVSTLTIQRTQQEDSAVYLCASSLVQGISYNEQFFGPGTRLTVL.